Below, 27 T cell receptor beta chains from the same sample are listed, as sequenced in a study of blood T cell repertoires in COVID-19. Clones were sequenced by immunoSEQ multiplex PCR, and TCRdb holds only the in-frame ones, with some missing. The sample shows 240,000 or so clones, about 80% of them seen only once. Sequencing input: peripheral blood. These receptors all come from a woman of 80 years or more with acute or convalescent COVID-19.

This clone showed up many times. J is TRBJ2-1 and V is TRBV11-3; 7 bases line up with TRBD1. Germline trimming cut 5 bases from V and 6 bases from J; bases unmatched to any gene: 13. This CDR3 contains 16 residues. Germline V gene sequence: CDR1 SGHNT, CDR2 YENEEA. CDR3 region: CASSHFRDSLGNEQFF. The CDR3 bases are TGTGCCAGCAGCCACTTCCGGGACAGCCTGGGCAATGAGCAGTTCTTC.

This chain connects TRBV6-5 to TRBJ2-7; TRBD2 might be the D (6 bases). The V end was cut by 6 bases, the J end by 1 base, with 13 bases between. CDR3 size: 14 residues. From germline, CDR1 is MNHEY and CDR2 SVGAGI. The CDR3 protein is CASRRDSGSYEQYF. In DNA, the CDR3 is TGTGCCAGCAGGCGGGATTCGGGGTCCTACGAGCAGTACTTC.

J is TRBJ1-3 and V is TRBV5-1, with D possibly being TRBD1 (6 bases). V lost 4 bases, J lost 5 bases, and 13 bases lay in between. Per germline, CDR1 SGHRS and CDR2 YFSETQ. The CDR3 has 14 amino acids. The CDR3 loop reads CASSETGLRNTIYF. CDR3 DNA sequence: TGCGCCAGCAGCGAGACAGGTCTGAGAAACACCATATATTTT.

DNA for the CDR3: TGCGCCAGCAGCTTAGGACAGGGGGCCTACTATGGCTACACCTTC. This sequence encodes CASSLGQGAYYGYTF. V usage is TRBV5-1 and J usage is TRBJ1-2, with 11 bases matching TRBD1. The length of the CDR3 is 15 residues. Germline V gene data show CDR1 as SGHRS and CDR2 as YFSETQ. J was trimmed by 3 bases and V by 2 bases; bases with no gene match: 3.

This chain uses TRBV19 with TRBJ1-4; 9 bases align to TRBD1. From germline, CDR1 is LNHDA and CDR2 SQIVND (reference sequence). This CDR3 spans 17 amino acids. With V trimmed by 6 bases and J by 6 bases, 14 bases remained unmatched. The CDR3 DNA reads as TGTGCCAGTAGCCAAACCTTTCTGACAGGGGGAGATGAAAAACTGTTTTTT. This encodes CASSQTFLTGGDEKLFF.

This clone was recorded only once. V usage is TRBV5-1 and J usage is TRBJ1-1; D ambiguous. With 0 bases removed from V and 2 bases from J, the gap between germline ends came to 11 bases. The CDR3 contains 15 residues. The V gene's germline CDR1 is SGHRS and CDR2 YFSETQ. CDR3 DNA: TGCGCCAGCAGCTTGGAGGCCCAGGCTAACACTGAAGCTTTCTTT. This gives the protein CASSLEAQANTEAFF.

CDR3 in DNA: TGCGCCAGCAGCTTGGTGGGGCAGGCGAGCTCCTATAATTCACCCCTCCACTTT. Amino acid sequence: CASSLVGQASSYNSPLHF. V usage is TRBV5-1 and J usage is TRBJ1-6; a weak D match, TRBD1 (5 bases). Germline V gene data show CDR1 as SGHRS and CDR2 as YFSETQ. The CDR3 sequence is 18 residues long. Trimming shortened V by 0 bases and J by 0 bases, and 13 bases separated the two germline ends.

The chain couples TRBV7-2 to TRBJ2-1, with a weak D call TRBD1 (7 bases). CDR1 SGHTA and CDR2 FQGNSA come from the germline V gene. V lost 6 bases and J 11 bases, leaving 20 bases between the germline ends. The CDR3 spans 14 residues. CDR3 residues: CASSFARAGGKQFF. The CDR3 DNA reads TGTGCCAGCAGTTTCGCTAGGGCAGGGGGGAAGCAGTTCTTC.

The chain is built from TRBV30 and TRBJ1-4; D not resolved. The germline V and J ends were trimmed by 3 bases and 3 bases, with 11 bases remaining between them. Germline loops: CDR1 GTSNPN, CDR2 SVGIG (reference sequence). The CDR3 runs 14 residues. This CDR3 reads CAWRYSGPNEKLFF. The CDR3 bases are TGTGCCTGGAGGTACAGTGGTCCTAATGAAAAACTGTTTTTT. Combining the CDR3 with reference TRBV30 and TRBJ1-4 gives the whole variable domain SQTIHQWPATLVQPVGSPLSLECTVEGTSNPNLYWYRQAAGRGLQLLFYSVGIGQISSEVPQNLSASRPQDRQFILSSKKLLLSDSGFYLCAWRYSGPNEKLFFGSGTQLSVL.

This clone was counted at least ten times. CDR3 amino acids: CASSQAGVEKLFF. The CDR3 DNA reads TGTGCCAGCTCACAGGCGGGGGTTGAAAAACTGTTTTTT. The chain is built from TRBV11-2 and TRBJ1-4; possibly TRBD1 for D (5 bases). V was pared by 8 bases and J by 7 bases, with 14 bases between. The CDR3 is 13 amino acids. Germline CDR1 is SGHAT and CDR2 is FQNNGV.

V usage is TRBV5-1 and J usage is TRBJ1-2; D may be TRBD1 (6 bases). Trimming cost V 0 bases and J 1 base, with 22 bases left between them. Looked up from germline, CDR1 is SGHRS and CDR2 is YFSETQ. The CDR3 extends over 19 amino acids. As DNA, the CDR3 is TGCGCCAGCAGCTTGGGGTTGGACAGTTCCAAAACAATTAACTATGGCTACACCTTC. Its protein is CASSLGLDSSKTINYGYTF.

The chain employs TRBV4-3 and TRBJ1-4, with D possibly matching TRBD1 (6 bases). Germline V gene data show CDR1 as LGHNA and CDR2 as YSLEER. V shed 3 bases and J shed 2 bases, with 13 bases lying between them. The CDR3 extends over 16 amino acids. The CDR3 spells CASSQHPTGTNEKLFF. The DNA for the CDR3 is TGCGCCAGCAGCCAGCACCCTACAGGGACTAATGAAAAACTGTTTTTT.

The CDR3 sequence: CASSYKQPNTGETQYF. The CDR3 nucleotides are TGTGCCAGCAGTTATAAGCAGCCCAATACGGGAGAGACCCAGTACTTC. This chain joins TRBV6-6 and TRBJ2-5; no firm D call. V was cut by 3 bases and J by 4 bases, with 18 bases left in between. This CDR3 is built from 16 residues. CDR1 is MNHNY and CDR2 is SVGAGI in the germline V gene (reference sequence).

This clone has only a few counts. CDR3 protein: CASTLTDRNNEQFF. The CDR3 nucleotides are TGCGCCAGCACTTTGACTGACAGGAACAATGAGCAGTTCTTC. This rearrangement joins TRBV5-1 to TRBJ2-1; D is perhaps TRBD1 (6 bases). The CDR3 length is 14 residues. The germline V and J ends were trimmed by 6 bases and 5 bases, with 15 bases remaining between them. Per the germline V gene, CDR1 is SGHRS and CDR2 is YFSETQ.

This chain joins TRBV15 and TRBJ2-1, with D possibly being TRBD2 (5 bases). CDR1 and CDR2 from the germline V gene are LNHNV and YYDKDF (reference sequence). This CDR3 is 16 amino acids long. V was trimmed by 0 bases and J by 1 base, leaving 10 bases between them. The CDR3 protein is CATSRDAAGSYNEQFF. The CDR3 region has the DNA TGTGCCACCAGCAGAGATGCTGCGGGTTCCTACAATGAGCAGTTCTTC.

This chain joins TRBV12-3 or TRBV12-4 and TRBJ2-7, with D perhaps TRBD2 (5 bases). V was pared by 3 bases and J by 5 bases, with 11 bases between. This CDR3 is built from 13 residues. This CDR3 reads CASSLQRRNEQYF. CDR3 in DNA: TGTGCCAGCAGTTTGCAAAGGAGGAACGAGCAGTACTTC.

The J gene is TRBJ2-5, the V gene TRBV12-3 or TRBV12-4; the D gene is possibly TRBD2 (5 bases). Trimming pared 3 bases from V and 0 bases from J, leaving 5 bases between. There are 13 residues in the CDR3. CDR3 DNA: TGTGCCAGCAGTTTCGGGAACCAAGAGACCCAGTACTTC. This sequence encodes CASSFGNQETQYF.

The chain carries TRBV2 and TRBJ2-3; perhaps TRBD1 as D (5 bases). The V and J ends lost 9 bases and 4 bases respectively, with 11 bases between them. Germline V lookup: CDR1 SNHLY, CDR2 FYNNEI. The CDR3 totals 12 residues. This CDR3 reads CASIREADTQYF. The CDR3 bases are TGTGCCAGTATCAGGGAAGCAGATACGCAGTATTTT. The variable domain in full, completed from reference TRBV2 and TRBJ2-3, reads EPEVTQTPSHQVTQMGQEVILRCVPISNHLYFYWYRQILGQKVEFLVSFYNNEISEKSEIFDDQFSVERPDGSNFTLKIRSTKLEDSAMYFCASIREADTQYFGPGTRLTVL.

The rearrangement uses TRBV6-5 and TRBJ1-4; weak D call: TRBD1 (6 bases). The CDR3 runs to 14 residues. Germline V gene sequence: CDR1 MNHEY, CDR2 SVGAGI. The ends were cut back, 2 bases at V and 8 bases at J, with 12 bases in the middle. The CDR3 region has the DNA TGTGCCAGCAGTTACCCCACACAGGGAGAAAAACTGTTTTTT. Its protein is CASSYPTQGEKLFF.

This rearrangement joins TRBV3-1 (or the pseudogene TRBV3-2) to TRBJ1-1; tentatively, D is TRBD1 (5 bases). The CDR3 is 14 amino acids. Germline assignment: CDR1 LGHDT and CDR2 YNNKEL (reference sequence). Between the trimmed V and J ends, which lost 1 base and 10 bases, there was a span of 16 bases. CDR3 nucleotides: TGTGCCAGCAGCCAAGTAGGAGGGGAAGTAGCAGCTTTCTTT. It translates to CASSQVGGEVAAFF.

This chain joins TRBV5-1 and TRBJ1-3; 7 positions match TRBD1. This CDR3 region has 15 residues. Germline values: CDR1 SGHRS, CDR2 YFSETQ. With 4 bases clipped from V and 4 bases from J, the junction kept 8 bases outside the gene matches. In DNA, the CDR3 is TGCGCCAGCAGCGAGACTCAGGGGGGCGGAAACACCATATATTTT. The encoded protein is CASSETQGGGNTIYF.

This chain uses TRBV6-6 with TRBJ2-5; 7 positions match TRBD1. Germline V gene data show CDR1 as MNHNY and CDR2 as SVGAGI (reference sequence). V lost 6 bases and J lost 1; bases outside the gene matches: 8. CDR3 length equals 15 residues. CDR3 loop: CASSPGQAPQETQYF. As DNA, the CDR3 is TGTGCCAGCAGCCCCGGACAGGCCCCCCAAGAGACCCAGTACTTC.

The V and J genes are TRBV12-3 or TRBV12-4 and TRBJ1-2; the D is unclear. The germline V and J ends were trimmed by 3 bases and 4 bases, with 9 bases remaining between them. This CDR3 comprises 13 residues. The CDR3 sequence is CASSLGLRYGYTF. The CDR3 DNA reads as TGTGCCAGCAGTTTGGGCCTCCGCTATGGCTACACCTTC.

The chain uses TRBV6-6 and TRBJ2-2, with TRBD1 matching over 8 bases. Germline CDR1 and CDR2: MNHNY and SVGAGI (reference sequence). The CDR3 has 15 amino acids. Losses at the gene ends were 6 bases for V and 5 bases for J; bases not matched to a gene: 8. CDR3 in amino acids: CASRIGQGRTGELFF. The CDR3 bases are TGTGCCAGCAGAATTGGACAGGGCCGGACCGGGGAGCTGTTTTTT.

V gene TRBV6-5 combines with J gene TRBJ2-3; 9 nucleotides agree with TRBD2. Trimming removed 5 bases from V and 3 bases from J; junction bases left unmatched: 3. The length of the CDR3 is 14 residues. Germline-derived CDR1 and CDR2 are MNHEY and SVGAGI. CDR3 region: CASSTGLATDTQYF. In DNA, the CDR3 is TGTGCCAGCAGTACGGGACTAGCTACAGATACGCAGTATTTT.

J is TRBJ2-7 and V is TRBV18, with D perhaps matching TRBD2 (5 bases). The CDR3 totals 15 residues. V gave up 5 bases and J gave up 2 bases, with 16 bases separating them. Germline CDR1 is KGHSH and CDR2 is LQKENI. CDR3: CASSTGIGIAYEQYF. The CDR3 DNA reads as TGTGCCAGCTCAACCGGGATAGGTATCGCCTACGAGCAGTACTTC.

This chain connects TRBV5-6 to TRBJ2-6, with D maybe TRBD1 (6 bases). Deletions cut 5 bases from V and 4 bases from J, with 13 bases between. The CDR3 runs to 15 residues. CDR1 and CDR2 from the germline V gene are SGHDT and YYEEEE. CDR3 nucleotide sequence: TGTGCCAGCAGACAGGGTTTCGCAGGGGCCAACGTCCTGACTTTC. Residues: CASRQGFAGANVLTF.